This T cell receptor beta chain is from a study of cytomegalovirus exposure and HLA in healthy donors. 60 Vbeta and 13 Jbeta primers were used in PCR. Profiling relied on immunoSEQ multiplex PCR, and the TCRdb table lists in-frame clones only, not all of them. In the table there are roughly 170,000 clones, 84% of which are singletons. Trimming removed 6 bases at V and 2 bases at J, with 17 bases between. There are 15 residues in the CDR3. Germline loops: CDR1 SGDLS, CDR2 YYNGEE. The rearrangement links TRBV9 to TRBJ1-2; D not resolved. The sequenced material came from PBMCs. This TCR was sampled from a man aged 18 to 30 in good health and CMV-seronegative. The CDR3 region is CASTREPTPNYGYTF. Here the CDR3 DNA reads TGTGCCAGCACGCGTGAACCTACCCCCAACTATGGCTACACCTTC.